Reported below is one TCR beta chain. The sample comes from a study of T cell changes during pregnancy in multiple sclerosis. V was trimmed by 3 bases and J by 5 bases, leaving 8 bases between them. CDR1 is MNHNS, CDR2 SASEGT, per germline. The CDR3 is made up of 13 amino acids. TCRdb's table, derived via immunoSEQ multiplex PCR, lists solely in-frame clones and lacks some. The sample lists over 40,000 clones, 75% to 90% occurring once. The origin of this receptor is a female donor in good health, enrolled as a control in a pregnancy study. This chain joins TRBV6-1 and TRBJ1-5, with D possibly being TRBD1 (5 bases). The sequencing used peripheral blood, collected in the first trimester of pregnancy. The CDR3 coding sequence is TGTGCCAGCAGTGATAGGGGATATCAGCCCCAGCATTTT. This gives the protein CASSDRGYQPQHF.